The 23 T cell receptor beta chains below were found in one sample sequenced in a study of blood T cell repertoires in COVID-19. Clones were sequenced by immunoSEQ multiplex PCR, and TCRdb holds only the in-frame ones, with some missing. The sample carries 55,000 to 70,000 clones, roughly 86% recorded once. The specimen sequenced was peripheral blood. The source of these receptors is a man in his sixties with acute or convalescent COVID-19.

V gene TRBV5-1 combines with J gene TRBJ1-2; D gene uncertain. This CDR3 has 12 residues. Between the trimmed V and J ends, which lost 0 bases and 7 bases, there was a span of 7 bases. Looked up from germline, CDR1 is SGHRS and CDR2 is YFSETQ. The CDR3 bases are TGCGCCAGCAGCTTGGATCGGTTTGGCTACACCTTC. This sequence encodes CASSLDRFGYTF.

CDR3 region: CASSSLQGTGYGYTF. The DNA of the CDR3 is TGTGCCAGCAGTTCCCTACAGGGGACAGGCTATGGCTACACCTTC. This chain uses TRBV6-2 or TRBV6-3 with TRBJ1-2, with 8 positions matching TRBD1. The length of the CDR3 is 15 residues. Per germline, CDR1 MNHEY and CDR2 SVGEGT. Trimming at V came to 4 bases and at J to 4 bases, leaving 8 bases not matched to a gene.

The rearrangement joins TRBV10-3 to TRBJ2-5; no firm D call. Germline assignment: CDR1 ENHRY and CDR2 SYGVKD. Trimming left V 5 bases short and J 1 base short, with 8 bases between. The CDR3 is 13 residues long. The CDR3 sequence: CAISTERQETQYF. CDR3 DNA: TGTGCCATCAGTACGGAGCGCCAAGAGACCCAGTACTTC.

The J gene is TRBJ1-3, the V gene TRBV10-2; perhaps TRBD1 as D (5 bases). The CDR3 runs 15 residues. Germline CDR1 is WSHSY and CDR2 is SAAADI. Trimming stripped 2 bases from V and 2 bases from J, with 10 bases between. CDR3 sequence (DNA): TGCGCCAGCAGTGAGGGGGGGATGGCTGGAAACACCATATATTTT. This codes for CASSEGGMAGNTIYF.

The V gene is TRBV7-9, the J gene TRBJ1-1; D might be TRBD1 (6 bases). Germline CDR1 is SEHNR and CDR2 is FQNEAQ (reference sequence). V dropped 2 bases and J dropped 0 bases, with 13 bases sitting between them. The CDR3 spans 16 residues. The DNA for the CDR3 is TGTGCCAGCAGCTTACCACTGACAGGAATGAACACTGAAGCTTTCTTT. It translates to CASSLPLTGMNTEAFF.

The chain joins TRBV7-2 to TRBJ1-5; D may be TRBD1 (5 bases). Deletions cut 5 bases from V and 7 bases from J, with 18 bases between. Germline lookup yields CDR1 SGHTA and CDR2 FQGNSA. The length of the CDR3 is 15 residues. The CDR3 loop reads CASSINGREGQPQHF. CDR3 bases: TGTGCCAGCAGCATAAACGGCAGGGAGGGCCAGCCCCAGCATTTT.

The gene calls are TRBV6-5 and TRBJ1-6; D call uncertain. Per germline, CDR1 MNHEY and CDR2 SVGAGI. Between the trimmed V and J ends, which lost 7 bases and 4 bases, there was a span of 14 bases. The CDR3 runs 15 residues. The CDR3 DNA is TGTGCCAGCACCCCCAGCGGAATTTATAATTCACCCCTCCACTTT. Its translation is CASTPSGIYNSPLHF.

J is TRBJ2-7 and V is TRBV10-1; no definite D call. CDR3 length: 14 residues. Germline-derived CDR1 and CDR2 are WNHNN and SYGVQD (reference sequence). The V gene lost 5 bases and the J gene lost 2 bases, with 13 bases spanning the gap. The CDR3: CASSSPRLAYEQYF. CDR3 nucleotides: TGCGCCAGCAGTTCCCCTAGACTGGCCTACGAGCAGTACTTC.

The chain has TRBV19 and TRBJ1-2; 7 positions match TRBD1. Germline lookup yields CDR1 LNHDA and CDR2 SQIVND (reference sequence). This CDR3 contains 13 residues. V shed 7 bases and J 5 bases; nucleotides not matched to a gene: 7. CDR3: CASNPGQKYGYTF. The CDR3 DNA follows: TGTGCCAGTAACCCGGGACAGAAGTATGGCTACACCTTC. The whole variable domain, remainder taken from reference TRBV19 and TRBJ1-2, is DGGITQSPKYLFRKEGQNVTLSCEQNLNHDAMYWYRQDPGQGLRLIYYSQIVNDFQKGDIAEGYSVSREKKESFPLTVTSAQKNPTAFYLCASNPGQKYGYTFGSGTRLTVV.

The rearrangement uses TRBV5-1 and TRBJ1-5; D is unclear. The CDR3 has 15 amino acids. V lost 0 bases and J lost 6, with 13 bases in between. The germline V gene encodes CDR1 SGHRS and CDR2 YFSETQ. The CDR3 DNA reads TGCGCCAGCAGCTTGGGACCTACGGGAGGTCAGCCCCAGCATTTT. Its protein is CASSLGPTGGQPQHF.

The rearrangement links TRBV7-6 to TRBJ2-1, with 13 bases fitting TRBD2. The CDR3 has 16 amino acids. Germline CDR1 and CDR2: SGHVS and FNYEAQ. J gave up 6 bases and V 0 bases, and 2 bases lay outside the gene matches. As DNA, the CDR3 is TGTGCCAGCAGCTTAGCGGGACTAGCGGGGCCCAATGAGCAGTTCTTC. This translates into CASSLAGLAGPNEQFF.

V and J are TRBV5-1 and TRBJ2-7; perhaps TRBD2 as D (6 bases). Germline V gene data show CDR1 as SGHRS and CDR2 as YFSETQ. With 2 bases removed from V and 7 bases from J, the gap between germline ends came to 13 bases. The CDR3 covers 13 residues. DNA for the CDR3: TGCGCCAGCAGCTTTTCCGTTCGGGGGGAGCAGTACTTC. It encodes CASSFSVRGEQYF.

In its sample, this clone was seen once. The chain combines TRBV19 with TRBJ2-2; maybe TRBD2 (6 bases). Germline CDR1 reads LNHDA; CDR2 reads SQIVND (reference sequence). This CDR3 comprises 15 residues. The V end was cut by 8 bases, the J end by 4 bases, with 17 bases between. The CDR3 is CASSASGVVTGELFF. CDR3 sequence (DNA): TGTGCCAGTTCCGCCTCGGGGGTGGTCACCGGGGAGCTGTTTTTT.

The chain carries TRBV6-5 and TRBJ1-1, with TRBD1 matching over 9 bases. J gave up 3 bases and V 4 bases, and 6 bases lay outside the gene matches. This CDR3 contains 15 residues. Germline V gene data show CDR1 as MNHEY and CDR2 as SVGAGI. The chain's CDR3 is CASSSGGQGYTEAFF. Here the CDR3 DNA reads TGTGCCAGCAGTTCGGGTGGACAGGGGTACACTGAAGCTTTCTTT.

This chain connects TRBV7-2 to TRBJ1-4, with D hard to call. CDR3 length equals 14 residues. Trimming pared 2 bases from V and 4 bases from J, leaving 8 bases between. Germline CDR1 is SGHTA and CDR2 is FQGNSA. Here the CDR3 DNA reads TGTGCCAGCAGCTTATCTGGGAGTAATGAAAAACTGTTTTTT. Translated, it gives CASSLSGSNEKLFF.

This CDR3 reads CSVGESGQLEYF. The CDR3 DNA is TGCAGCGTGGGAGAATCGGGACAGTTGGAGTATTTT. V usage is TRBV29-1 and J usage is TRBJ2-3; 7 bases fit TRBD1. The trim removed 6 bases at V and 13 bases at J, leaving 13 bases unmatched. Germline CDR1 and CDR2: SQVTM and ANQGSEA. This CDR3 has 12 amino acids.

This chain connects TRBV6-6 to TRBJ1-5; tentatively, D is TRBD1 (5 bases). The ends were cut back, 2 bases at V and 2 bases at J, with 10 bases in the middle. The CDR3 spans 15 residues. In germline, CDR1 is MNHNY, CDR2 SVGAGI (reference sequence). This chain's CDR3 is CASSYVGVGNQPQHF. In nucleotides, the CDR3 is TGTGCCAGCAGTTACGTAGGGGTTGGCAATCAGCCCCAGCATTTT.

This sequence joins TRBV5-6 and TRBJ2-1; TRBD2 matches at 9 bases. The V gene's germline CDR1 is SGHDT and CDR2 YYEEEE. The CDR3 length is 15 residues. V lost 4 bases and J lost 8; bases outside the gene matches: 10. CDR3 bases: TGTGCCAGCAGCCCCCTCAGGCTAGCGGGGTATGAGCAGTTCTTC. Protein product: CASSPLRLAGYEQFF.

The CDR3 loop reads CSVPLDRGGETQYF. DNA for the CDR3: TGCAGCGTACCCTTGGACAGGGGTGGCGAGACCCAGTACTTC. The chain uses TRBV29-1 and TRBJ2-5, with 9 nucleotides matching TRBD1. This CDR3 comprises 14 residues. Germline V gene sequence: CDR1 SQVTM, CDR2 ANQGSEA. Trimming removed 6 bases from V and 5 bases from J; junction bases left unmatched: 10.

This rearrangement joins TRBV18 to TRBJ1-1, with D possibly TRBD1 on 5 matching bases. This CDR3 is built from 15 residues. V shed 0 bases and J shed 2 bases, with 10 bases lying between them. CDR1 and CDR2 from the germline V gene are KGHSH and LQKENI. The CDR3 here is CASSPPGRINTEAFF. In DNA, the CDR3 is TGTGCCAGCTCACCACCGGGGCGGATTAACACTGAAGCTTTCTTT. The variable domain in full, with the rest retrieved from reference TRBV18 and TRBJ1-1, is NAGVMQNPRHLVRRRGQEARLRCSPMKGHSHVYWYRQLPEEGLKFMVYLQKENIIDESGMPKERFSAEFPKEGPSILRIQQVVRGDSAAYFCASSPPGRINTEAFFGQGTRLTVV.

The V and J genes are TRBV19 and TRBJ1-1; 7 bases match TRBD1. CDR1 is LNHDA and CDR2 is SQIVND in the germline V gene (reference sequence). This CDR3 has 14 amino acids. V dropped 5 bases and J dropped 5; count of bases not matched to a gene: 8. The CDR3 coding sequence is TGTGCCAGTAGTTCCAAGACAGGGCCGACTGAAGCTTTCTTT. It yields the protein CASSSKTGPTEAFF.

J is TRBJ2-5 and V is TRBV6-5; 7 bases line up with TRBD2. Germline CDR1 MNHEY, CDR2 SVGAGI. The CDR3 spans 15 residues. Losses at the gene ends were 6 bases for V and 2 bases for J; bases not matched to a gene: 9. CDR3 DNA sequence: TGTGCCAGCAGCCGACTGGGGAGGGGACAAGAGACCCAGTACTTC. Its translation: CASSRLGRGQETQYF.

The chain combines TRBV9 with TRBJ2-1, with D possibly TRBD2 on 7 matching bases. This CDR3 has 16 residues. Trimming shortened V by 3 bases and J by 3 bases, and 16 bases separated the two germline ends. In germline, CDR1 is SGDLS, CDR2 YYNGEE. The chain's CDR3 is CASSATGGGFYNEQFF. Here the CDR3 DNA reads TGTGCCAGCAGCGCGACAGGCGGGGGCTTCTACAATGAGCAGTTCTTC.